The 30 T cell receptor beta chains below all came from one sample that was sequenced in a study of cytomegalovirus exposure and HLA in healthy donors. A multiplex PCR was run with 60 Vbeta primers and 13 Jbeta primers. Clones were read by immunoSEQ multiplex PCR, and TCRdb kept only the in-frame ones, dropping some. Found here are over 100,000 clones, around 80% of them singletons; the top ten hold approximately 1.5%. Source material: PBMCs. Receptors were obtained from a female donor in good health and CMV-seronegative.

The J gene is TRBJ2-1, the V gene TRBV28; 10 bases are a match to TRBD1. The trim removed 2 bases at V and 4 bases at J, leaving 5 bases unmatched. From germline, CDR1 is MDHEN and CDR2 SYDVKM. CDR3 length: 16 residues. The CDR3 DNA sequence: TGTGCCAGCAGTTTAACCGGGACAGGGGTTTACAATGAGCAGTTCTTC. Amino acid sequence: CASSLTGTGVYNEQFF.

This rearrangement joins TRBV19 to TRBJ1-1; 7 bases fit TRBD1. The CDR3 runs 16 residues. Germline assignment: CDR1 LNHDA and CDR2 SQIVND (reference sequence). The J segment lost 0 bases and the V segment lost 3 bases, leaving 7 bases of the junction unmatched. The CDR3 bases are TGTGCCAGTAGTATGGGACAGATATTTATGAACACTGAAGCTTTCTTT. Translated, it gives CASSMGQIFMNTEAFF.

The chain couples TRBV13 to TRBJ2-1; 7 bases are a match to TRBD2. Germline CDR1 reads PRHDT; CDR2 reads FYEKMQ (reference sequence). The CDR3 is 18 amino acids. The junction had 15 bases not matched to a gene; V was cut back by 4 bases and J by 3 bases. CDR3 coding DNA: TGTGCCAGCAGCTCAAGCCCGTCCCGACTAGCCGGCTACAATGAGCAGTTCTTC. As protein: CASSSSPSRLAGYNEQFF.

The gene calls are TRBV30 and TRBJ1-4; no reliable D call. Between the trimmed V and J ends, which lost 3 bases and 3 bases, there was a span of 11 bases. Germline CDR1 and CDR2: GTSNPN and SVGIG (reference sequence). CDR3 length equals 14 residues. CDR3 sequence reads: CAWRSVGPNEKLFF. The CDR3 nucleotides read TGTGCCTGGAGGTCAGTGGGCCCTAATGAAAAACTGTTTTTT. Using reference TRBV30 and TRBJ1-4 for the parts outside the CDR3, the full variable domain is SQTIHQWPATLVQPVGSPLSLECTVEGTSNPNLYWYRQAAGRGLQLLFYSVGIGQISSEVPQNLSASRPQDRQFILSSKKLLLSDSGFYLCAWRSVGPNEKLFFGSGTQLSVL.

This clone was detected only a few times. J is TRBJ2-1 and V is TRBV5-1, with TRBD2 matching over 8 bases. The length of the CDR3 is 15 residues. From germline, CDR1 is SGHRS and CDR2 YFSETQ. V shed 2 bases, J shed 6 bases, and the junction held 7 bases outside the gene matches. The CDR3, as DNA: TGCGCCAGCAGCTTCTTATCGGGAGGGCTCAATGAGCAGTTCTTC. Translated: CASSFLSGGLNEQFF.

The V and J genes are TRBV4-1 and TRBJ1-3, with D perhaps matching TRBD1 (5 bases). Germline V lookup: CDR1 MGHRA, CDR2 YSYEKL. Trimming pared 2 bases from V and 4 bases from J, leaving 12 bases between. The CDR3 has 15 residues. CDR3 in DNA: TGCGCCAGCAGCCAATTACGGGCAGGGGGAAACACCATATATTTT. Its translation is CASSQLRAGGNTIYF.

The chain's CDR3 is CASSLVLNQPQHF. Here the CDR3 DNA reads TGTGCCAGCAGCTTAGTTCTCAATCAGCCCCAGCATTTT. The chain links TRBV7-9 to TRBJ1-5; no definite D call. This CDR3 comprises 13 residues. Trimming shortened V by 1 base and J by 3 bases, and 4 bases separated the two germline ends. Germline loops: CDR1 SEHNR, CDR2 FQNEAQ (reference sequence).

V usage is TRBV28 and J usage is TRBJ2-2; D is uncertain. Trimming removed 4 bases at V and 1 base at J, with 4 bases between. This CDR3 spans 13 amino acids. Germline loops: CDR1 MDHEN, CDR2 SYDVKM. CDR3 sequence reads: CASSSGNTGELFF. The CDR3 DNA reads as TGTGCCAGCAGTTCAGGGAACACCGGGGAGCTGTTTTTT.

The rearrangement uses TRBV5-5 and TRBJ2-7; unclear D gene. Per germline, CDR1 SGHKS and CDR2 YYEKEE (reference sequence). Between the trimmed V and J ends, which lost 2 bases and 2 bases, there was a span of 8 bases. The CDR3 consists of 13 residues. The CDR3 protein is CASSFPQTYEQYF. CDR3 coding DNA: TGTGCCAGCAGCTTTCCCCAGACCTACGAGCAGTACTTC. Drawing the rest from reference TRBV5-5 and TRBJ2-7, the complete variable domain is DAGVTQSPTHLIKTRGQQVTLRCSPISGHKSVSWYQQVLGQGPQFIFQYYEKEERGRGNFPDRFSARQFPNYSSELNVNALLLGDSALYLCASSFPQTYEQYFGPGTRLTVT.

The rearrangement uses TRBV7-6 and TRBJ2-1; D possibly corresponds to TRBD2 (6 bases). V was cut by 3 bases and J by 0 bases, with 12 bases left in between. The CDR3 runs 16 residues. Germline CDR1 SGHVS, CDR2 FNYEAQ. CDR3 in DNA: TGTGCCAGCAGCTTCCTACCGGGACTCTCCTACAATGAGCAGTTCTTC. Translating gives CASSFLPGLSYNEQFF.

The chain couples TRBV28 to TRBJ1-2; no definite D call. Germline V lookup: CDR1 MDHEN, CDR2 SYDVKM. CDR3 size: 14 residues. V was cut by 8 bases and J by 4 bases, with 17 bases left in between. The CDR3 nucleotides are TGTGCCAGCGCGGCTCGGGATTCGCGCTATGGCTACACCTTC. Protein: CASAARDSRYGYTF.

The J gene is TRBJ1-1, the V gene TRBV6-6, with unresolved D. Trimming left V 6 bases short and J 4 bases short, with 12 bases between. Germline V lookup: CDR1 MNHNY, CDR2 SVGAGI (reference sequence). The CDR3 extends over 13 amino acids. CDR3 protein: CASSRGLGTEAFF. The DNA of the CDR3 is TGTGCCAGCAGCCGGGGTTTGGGCACTGAAGCTTTCTTT.

This clone has more than one count but fewer than ten. The chain uses TRBV15 and TRBJ2-7, with a possible D match to TRBD1 (5 bases). This CDR3 has 15 amino acids. V dropped 1 base and J dropped 3 bases, with 13 bases sitting between them. Germline loops: CDR1 LNHNV, CDR2 YYDKDF (reference sequence). The CDR3 loop is CATSRGSTGLYEQYF. The CDR3 DNA follows: TGTGCCACCAGCAGAGGAAGCACAGGTCTCTACGAGCAGTACTTC.

The gene calls are TRBV28 and TRBJ2-3; perhaps TRBD2 as D (6 bases). Germline CDR1 MDHEN, CDR2 SYDVKM. Trimming took 10 bases from V and 1 from J, leaving 15 bases between them. This CDR3 contains 14 residues. CDR3 loop: CATTRIAGTDTQYF. The CDR3 DNA sequence: TGTGCCACCACCCGGATAGCGGGCACAGATACGCAGTATTTT.

This chain uses TRBV5-8 with TRBJ2-3, with D tentatively TRBD2 (5 bases). The CDR3 is 11 amino acids. The V and J ends lost 2 bases and 9 bases respectively, with 7 bases between them. From germline, CDR1 is SGHTS and CDR2 YDEGEE. The CDR3 sequence: CASSFASTQYF. In DNA form, the CDR3 reads TGTGCCAGCAGCTTTGCTAGCACGCAGTATTTT.

This clone was counted once. The rearrangement joins TRBV6-5 to TRBJ1-2; possibly TRBD1 for D (6 bases). V dropped 0 bases and J dropped 6 bases, with 17 bases sitting between them. The CDR3 runs 16 residues. Germline V CDR1 and CDR2: MNHEY, SVGAGI. The CDR3 here is CASSYSGTRLTDGYTF. DNA of the CDR3: TGTGCCAGCAGTTACTCTGGGACAAGGCTCACCGATGGCTACACCTTC.

In its sample, this clone was seen a few times. The J gene is TRBJ2-7, the V gene TRBV27; D not resolved. Trimming pared 2 bases from V and 6 bases from J, leaving 14 bases between. Germline V gives CDR1 MNHEY, CDR2 SMNVEV (reference sequence). This CDR3 has 14 amino acids. In DNA, the CDR3 is TGTGCCAGCAGTTTAAGTGTCATTAAGCCCGAGCAGTACTTC. Its translation is CASSLSVIKPEQYF.

This clone was counted between two and nine times. This rearrangement joins TRBV7-3 to TRBJ2-7; 9 bases fit TRBD1. This CDR3 is 14 amino acids long. Trimming at V came to 3 bases and at J to 5 bases, leaving 5 bases not matched to a gene. Germline V CDR1 and CDR2: SGHTA, FQGTGA. CDR3 protein: CASSLTGGHHEQYF. The CDR3 nucleotides read TGTGCCAGCAGCTTGACAGGGGGTCACCACGAGCAGTACTTC. Combining the CDR3 with reference TRBV7-3 and TRBJ2-7 gives the whole variable domain GAGVSQTPSNKVTEKGKYVELRCDPISGHTALYWYRQSLGQGPEFLIYFQGTGAADDSGLPNDRFFAVRPEGSVSTLKIQRTERGDSAVYLCASSLTGGHHEQYFGPGTRLTVT.

This chain joins TRBV4-3 and TRBJ2-1; 8 bases fit TRBD2. CDR3 size: 16 residues. CDR1 and CDR2 from the germline V gene are LGHNA and YSLEER. Trimming took 0 bases from V and 5 from J; bases not matched to a gene: 6. The CDR3: CASSQESGRRNNEQFF. CDR3 coding DNA: TGCGCCAGCAGCCAAGAAAGCGGGAGAAGAAACAATGAGCAGTTCTTC.

This clone was recorded once. This chain uses TRBV4-3 with TRBJ2-7, with 7 bases identical to TRBD2. The V segment lost 1 base and the J segment 3 bases; nucleotides outside the gene matches: 6. This CDR3 has 15 amino acids. Germline values: CDR1 LGHNA, CDR2 YSLEER. The CDR3 DNA follows: TGCGCCAGCAGCCAAGGGCGGACGGGGGGCTACGAGCAGTACTTC. Amino acids: CASSQGRTGGYEQYF.

The gene calls are TRBV5-1 and TRBJ1-4, with D perhaps TRBD1 (5 bases). The CDR3 covers 16 residues. CDR1 and CDR2 (germline): SGHRS, YFSETQ. V lost 4 bases and J 0 bases, leaving 13 bases between the germline ends. CDR3: CASSDIDSATNEKLFF. The CDR3 region has the DNA TGCGCCAGCAGCGACATAGACAGTGCAACTAATGAAAAACTGTTTTTT.

The chain combines TRBV29-1 with TRBJ1-1; unclear D gene. Trimming pared 6 bases from V and 3 bases from J, leaving 14 bases between. Germline V gives CDR1 SQVTM, CDR2 ANQGSEA. The length of the CDR3 is 13 residues. CDR3 region: CSVQVGWDTEAFF. CDR3 in DNA: TGCAGCGTCCAGGTGGGTTGGGACACTGAAGCTTTCTTT.

V usage is TRBV5-4 and J usage is TRBJ1-2; D may be TRBD1 (6 bases). Germline CDR1 SGHNT, CDR2 YYREEE (reference sequence). Trimming shortened V by 2 bases and J by 0 bases, and 11 bases separated the two germline ends. This CDR3 contains 15 residues. The CDR3 is CASSFAQGANYGYTF. In DNA, the CDR3 is TGTGCCAGCAGCTTCGCACAGGGAGCTAACTATGGCTACACCTTC. Using reference TRBV5-4 and TRBJ1-2 for the parts outside the CDR3, the full variable domain is ETGVTQSPTHLIKTRGQQVTLRCSSQSGHNTVSWYQQALGQGPQFIFQYYREEENGRGNFPPRFSGLQFPNYSSELNVNALELDDSALYLCASSFAQGANYGYTFGSGTRLTVV.

The V and J genes are TRBV6-6 and TRBJ2-5; D perhaps matches TRBD1 (5 bases). V was cut by 6 bases and J by 5 bases, with 22 bases left in between. The CDR3 runs to 16 residues. Per the germline V gene, CDR1 is MNHNY and CDR2 is SVGAGI (reference sequence). CDR3: CASSLDRTPGWETQYF. In DNA form, the CDR3 reads TGTGCCAGCAGCCTCGATAGGACACCTGGTTGGGAGACCCAGTACTTC.

J is TRBJ2-7 and V is TRBV25-1; D might be TRBD1 (5 bases). The CDR3 is 15 residues long. Trimming took off 1 base at V and 1 base at J, with 11 bases between the two ends. Germline CDR1 reads MGHDK; CDR2 reads SYGVNS. The CDR3 loop reads CASSESRQLSYEQYF. The CDR3 bases are TGTGCCAGCAGTGAATCTCGACAGCTATCCTACGAGCAGTACTTC.

The chain links TRBV5-5 to TRBJ2-3, with 14 bases that match TRBD2. The CDR3 sequence is 16 residues long. Germline values: CDR1 SGHKS, CDR2 YYEKEE (reference sequence). The junction had 4 bases not matched to a gene; V was cut back by 4 bases and J by 3 bases. The CDR3 spells CASSTRTSGRTDTQYF. The CDR3 DNA is TGTGCCAGCAGCACAAGGACTAGCGGGAGGACAGATACGCAGTATTTT.

The V and J genes are TRBV5-1 and TRBJ1-5; TRBD1 is a possible D gene (5 bases). Germline V gene data show CDR1 as SGHRS and CDR2 as YFSETQ. Trimming shortened V by 5 bases and J by 4 bases, and 19 bases separated the two germline ends. CDR3 length: 16 residues. The CDR3 coding sequence is TGCGCCAGCAGACGACTCCGACAGTCTCCAAATCAGCCCCAGCATTTT. Translated, it gives CASRRLRQSPNQPQHF.

The chain is built from TRBV6-5 and TRBJ2-2; maybe TRBD2 (6 bases). From germline, CDR1 is MNHEY and CDR2 SVGAGI. The CDR3 loop spans 13 amino acids. Trimming stripped 6 bases from V and 5 bases from J, with 10 bases between. For the CDR3, the DNA is TGTGCCAGCAGCCTACGGGGGACCGGGGAGCTGTTTTTT. Protein product: CASSLRGTGELFF.

This clone was counted between two and nine times. CDR3 loop: CASSLQTGNTGELFF. The CDR3 nucleotides read TGTGCCAGCAGCTTACAGACAGGGAACACCGGGGAGCTGTTTTTT. This sequence joins TRBV7-2 and TRBJ2-2; a possible D gene is TRBD1 (6 bases). V lost 2 bases and J 1 base, leaving 8 bases between the germline ends. Germline CDR1 is SGHTA and CDR2 is FQGNSA. The CDR3 runs to 15 residues. The full variable domain, in which reference TRBV7-2 and TRBJ2-2 provide the parts outside the CDR3, is GAGVSQSPSNKVTEKGKDVELRCDPISGHTALYWYRQSLGQGLEFLIYFQGNSAPDKSGLPSDRFSAERTGGSVSTLTIQRTQQEDSAVYLCASSLQTGNTGELFFGEGSRLTVL.

DNA for the CDR3: TGTGCCAGCTCACCATTCGAGGGGACCCAGTACTTC. Translating gives CASSPFEGTQYF. V usage is TRBV18 and J usage is TRBJ2-5; TRBD2 might be the D (5 bases). The V gene's germline CDR1 is KGHSH and CDR2 LQKENI. The CDR3 extends over 12 amino acids. The germline V and J ends were trimmed by 2 bases and 7 bases, with 8 bases remaining between them.